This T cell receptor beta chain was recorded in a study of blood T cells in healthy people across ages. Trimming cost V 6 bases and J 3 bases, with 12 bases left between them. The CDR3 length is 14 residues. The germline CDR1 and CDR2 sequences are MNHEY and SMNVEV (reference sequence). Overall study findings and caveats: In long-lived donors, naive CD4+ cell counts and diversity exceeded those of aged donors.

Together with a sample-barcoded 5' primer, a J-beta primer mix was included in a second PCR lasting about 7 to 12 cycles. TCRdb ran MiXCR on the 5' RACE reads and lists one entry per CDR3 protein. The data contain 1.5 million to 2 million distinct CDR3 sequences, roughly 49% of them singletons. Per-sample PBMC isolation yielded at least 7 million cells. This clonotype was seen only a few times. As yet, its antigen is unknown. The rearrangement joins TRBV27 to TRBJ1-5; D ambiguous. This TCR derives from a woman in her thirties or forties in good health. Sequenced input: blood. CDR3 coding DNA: TGTGCCAGCAGAGGAGGAGGGTTCAATCAGCCCCAGCATTTT. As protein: CASRGGGFNQPQHF.